This T cell receptor (beta chain) is drawn from a study of CD8 T cells in ankylosing spondylitis. CDR1 is DFQATT, CDR2 SNEGSKA, per germline (reference sequence). V dropped 3 bases and J dropped 1; count of bases not matched to a gene: 2. The CDR3 spans 14 residues. Study-wide findings and caveats: Apparently characteristic of ankylosing spondylitis blood was a TCR beta motif (eight highly homologous variants).

With regard to this clonotype: Its antigen is undetermined.

One entry per CDR3 protein, called by TCRdb with MiXCR from the 5' RACE reads. The sample has 670,000 or so distinct CDR3 sequences, roughly 19% seen once. This receptor was taken from a male donor with ankylosing spondylitis. The sequenced material came from blood, either unsorted or a sorted T cell fraction (not recorded which). The chain recombines TRBV20-1 with TRBJ1-5; 8 nucleotides match TRBD1. Here the CDR3 reads CSARTGESNQPQHF. For the CDR3, the DNA is TGCAGTGCTAGGACAGGGGAGAGCAATCAGCCCCAGCATTTT.